This T cell receptor (beta chain) was obtained from a study of shared clonotypes between healthy human individuals. Details on this clone: Its target is not known.

V was clipped by 2 bases and J by 6 bases; unmatched bases: 5. From germline, CDR1 is MRHNA and CDR2 SNTAGT. CDR3 length: 16 amino acids. The method was immunoSEQ multiplex PCR; TCRdb's version includes in-frame clones alone and lacks a portion of them. The data contain approximately 1.1 million clones, 75% to 80% of them seen just once; the ten biggest clones take up 0.52%. General study results and limits: Non-shared clonotypes had lower generation probabilities than clonotypes shared by all four sorted-subset donors.

None of the donors, who were healthy HIV-negative adults, had recently had acute infections or vaccinations. The study separated CD4+ cells into CD45RA+ naive and CD45RA-negative memory subsets. The chain is built from TRBV6-4 and TRBJ2-2; 11 bases map to TRBD1. Sequencing was done on a sample of memory CD4+ T cells from PBMCs. Subset reported: CD45RA-negative fraction. This receptor was taken from a young man in good health. Some clones in this sample may be carry-over from other donors' samples. CDR3 nucleotide sequence: TGTGCCAGCAGTGACCCGTCGGGACAGGGGGCCGGGGAGCTGTTTTTT. It specifies CASSDPSGQGAGELFF.